This T cell receptor (beta chain) was identified during a study of human T cells and chemical hapten exposure. Study at large: Yields of TCR per sample differed, chiefly owing to small differences in pooled library volume.

Unfractionated whole blood yielded the extracted total RNA. The library attached unique molecular identifiers to individual cDNA molecules. Authors' processing steps: With a range of roughly 23,224 to 690,600, the median per sample was about 92,000 TCRs. TCRdb processed the 5' RACE reads anew with MiXCR; each CDR3 protein has one entry. In this record, the V and J calls reflect TCRdb's handling and not the investigators' own analysis. The sample includes 130,000 or so distinct CDR3 sequences, roughly 4% of them seen just once. Overall study findings and caveats: Sensitizing to DPC left TCRs with a frequency above 1 in 1000 unaltered.

Note on this clonotype: Its antigen is unknown.

Germline CDR1 and CDR2: ENHRY and SYGVKD. The CDR3 is made up of 16 amino acids. V gave up 6 bases and J gave up 8 bases; unmatched junction bases: 14. This chain links TRBV10-3 with TRBJ2-2; 8 nucleotides line up with TRBD1. This sequence was found in a female donor in good health. The CDR3 region has the DNA TGTGCCATCAGCGACCTAAAAACAGGGGGTACTGGGGAGCTGTTTTTT. This sequence encodes CAISDLKTGGTGELFF.